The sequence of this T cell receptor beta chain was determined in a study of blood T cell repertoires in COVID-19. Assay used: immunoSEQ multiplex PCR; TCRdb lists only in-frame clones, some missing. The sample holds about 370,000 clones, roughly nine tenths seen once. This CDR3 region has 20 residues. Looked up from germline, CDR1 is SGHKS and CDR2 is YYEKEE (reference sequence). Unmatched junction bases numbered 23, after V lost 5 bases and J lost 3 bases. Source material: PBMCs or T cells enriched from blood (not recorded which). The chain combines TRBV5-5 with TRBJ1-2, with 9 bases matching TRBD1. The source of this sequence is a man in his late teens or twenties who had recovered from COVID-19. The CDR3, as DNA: TGTGCCAGCAGTTTACCCTATGTTAGGACAGGGGCCTTCAGCGACTATGGCTACACCTTC. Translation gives CASSLPYVRTGAFSDYGYTF.